This TCR beta chain was found in a study of technical replicates of blood from a handful of donors. Per the germline V gene, CDR1 is SEHNR and CDR2 is FQNEAQ (reference sequence). The junction had 3 bases not matched to a gene; V was cut back by 5 bases and J by 0 bases. The CDR3 totals 15 residues. TCRdb's copy holds only in-frame clones and misses some; the assay was immunoSEQ multiplex PCR. In the table there are approximately 13,000 clones, roughly 80% of which are singletons. Sequenced material: PBMCs. The V and J genes are TRBV7-9 and TRBJ1-1; the match to TRBD1 covers 10 bases. The receptor comes from a human donor in good health. The CDR3 region has the DNA TGTGCCAGCAGCCCGGGACAGGGGCTGAACACTGAAGCTTTCTTT. As protein: CASSPGQGLNTEAFF.